Presented here are 19 T cell receptor beta chains from one specimen sequenced in a study of shared clonotypes between healthy human individuals. Assay: immunoSEQ multiplex PCR; the TCRdb copy retains only in-frame clones and omits some. The sample consists of under 750,000 clones, 55% to 75% of them appearing once. Sequencing used memory CD4+ T cells sorted from blood. Subset defined: CD45RA-negative fraction. These TCRs come from a woman aged 25 to 39 in good health.

On this clone: The sample contains more than one DNA sequence encoding this CDR3. The CDR3 DNA reads as TGTGCCAGCAGCCCTTCAGGGGGAACAGATACGCAGTATTTT. Translating it yields CASSPSGGTDTQYF. This chain links TRBV7-9 with TRBJ2-3; 7 nucleotides align to TRBD1. J gave up 3 bases and V 5 bases, and 5 bases lay outside the gene matches. CDR1 and CDR2 from the germline V gene are SEHNR and FQNEAQ (reference sequence). This CDR3 region has 14 residues.

V usage is TRBV28 and J usage is TRBJ2-7; tentative D call: TRBD2 (5 bases). Deletions cut 6 bases from V and 1 base from J, with 22 bases between. CDR1 and CDR2 from the germline V gene are MDHEN and SYDVKM. The CDR3 totals 17 residues. For the CDR3, the DNA is TGTGCCAGCAGCTCCACCAACCCGGAGGTAGGATCCTACGAGCAGTACTTC. Translating it yields CASSSTNPEVGSYEQYF.

This clone showed up just a few times. The CDR3 DNA sequence: TGTGCCAGCAGTTTGGTCACTAGCGGGAGGTTGATTAATACGCAGTATTTT. This translates into CASSLVTSGRLINTQYF. The chain couples TRBV27 to TRBJ2-3; 12 bases match TRBD2. This CDR3 region has 17 residues. Germline lookup yields CDR1 MNHEY and CDR2 SMNVEV (reference sequence). Trimming removed 3 bases from V and 7 bases from J; junction bases left unmatched: 11.

V usage is TRBV9 and J usage is TRBJ1-5; no definite D call. This CDR3 is 15 amino acids long. Germline loops: CDR1 SGDLS, CDR2 YYNGEE. V lost 2 bases and J 5 bases, leaving 14 bases between the germline ends. The CDR3 spells CASSVGFTEDQPQHF. The CDR3 nucleotides are TGTGCCAGCAGCGTCGGGTTTACAGAGGATCAGCCCCAGCATTTT.

The V and J genes are TRBV7-2 and TRBJ1-5; perhaps TRBD1 as D (6 bases). Germline loops: CDR1 SGHTA, CDR2 FQGNSA. Trimming removed 1 base from V and 6 bases from J, with 16 bases in between. The length of the CDR3 is 16 residues. The CDR3 reads CASSLGSTGKIQPQHF. Here the CDR3 DNA reads TGTGCCAGCAGCTTAGGTTCCACAGGGAAAATTCAGCCCCAGCATTTT.

The sample holds one count of this clone. The rearrangement links TRBV29-1 to TRBJ2-1; TRBD2 matches 8 bases. The CDR3 sequence is 12 residues long. Per germline, CDR1 SQVTM and CDR2 ANQGSEA. V shed 6 bases and J 10 bases; nucleotides not matched to a gene: 8. CDR3 protein: CSVAPTSGEQFF. The DNA for the CDR3 is TGCAGCGTGGCCCCCACTAGCGGCGAGCAGTTCTTC.

The chain recombines TRBV2 with TRBJ2-1; maybe TRBD2 (6 bases). The V end lost 7 bases, the J end lost 3 bases, and 10 bases lay between the germline ends. The germline CDR1 and CDR2 sequences are SNHLY and FYNNEI. The CDR3 runs 13 residues. CDR3 amino acids: CASKSSVYNEQFF. In nucleotides, the CDR3 is TGTGCCAGCAAATCTAGCGTCTACAATGAGCAGTTCTTC.

This chain links TRBV25-1 with TRBJ1-5, with 7 bases lining up with TRBD1. V trimming: 4 bases; J trimming: 4 bases; junction bases outside the gene matches: 10. CDR3 length equals 16 residues. Germline assignment: CDR1 MGHDK and CDR2 SYGVNS. In DNA, the CDR3 is TGTGCCAGCAGTGGCTTGGAGGGGACAGAAAATCAGCCCCAGCATTTT. As protein: CASSGLEGTENQPQHF. Together with reference TRBV25-1 and TRBJ1-5, the CDR3 gives the full variable domain: EADIYQTPRYLVIGTGKKITLECSQTMGHDKMYWYQQDPGMELHLIHYSYGVNSTEKGDLSSESTVSRIRTEHFPLTLESARPSHTSQYLCASSGLEGTENQPQHFGDGTRLSIL.

The chain employs TRBV28 and TRBJ1-5; 7 bases align to TRBD1. The CDR3 covers 15 residues. CDR1 MDHEN and CDR2 SYDVKM come from the germline V gene. J was trimmed by 2 bases and V by 3 bases; bases with no gene match: 4. The chain's CDR3 is CASSFKGARNQPQHF. CDR3 bases: TGTGCCAGCAGTTTTAAGGGGGCTCGCAATCAGCCCCAGCATTTT.

Concerning this clone itself: Other DNA sequences from this sample encode an identical CDR3 as well. The chain couples TRBV5-1 to TRBJ1-4, with 9 bases fitting TRBD1. This CDR3 contains 15 residues. Trimming at V came to 0 bases and at J to 8 bases, leaving 5 bases not matched to a gene. Germline values: CDR1 SGHRS, CDR2 YFSETQ. DNA for the CDR3: TGCGCCAGCAGCTTGGGGGACAGGGACCTGGAAAAACTGTTTTTT. Its translation is CASSLGDRDLEKLFF.

The DNA for the CDR3 is TGTGCCAGCTCACAAAGGGGACAGGAAAAACTGTTTTTT. This codes for CASSQRGQEKLFF. V is TRBV18 and J is TRBJ1-4; 7 bases match TRBD1. Per germline, CDR1 KGHSH and CDR2 LQKENI. V gave up 4 bases and J gave up 8 bases; unmatched junction bases: 4. This CDR3 spans 13 amino acids.

The chain couples TRBV19 to TRBJ1-6, with 7 bases matching TRBD1. The ends lost 4 bases at V and 5 bases at J; junction bases unmatched: 5. The CDR3 sequence is 15 residues long. CDR1 and CDR2 (germline): LNHDA, SQIVND (reference sequence). The CDR3, as DNA: TGTGCCAGTAGTAGGGACAGACCCCATAATTCACCCCTCCACTTT. It codes for CASSRDRPHNSPLHF.

The CDR3 DNA sequence: TGTGCCACCCGAGATGTTGGACCCTCATTCGGGGAGCTGTTTTTT. The encoded protein is CATRDVGPSFGELFF. The chain carries TRBV6-5 and TRBJ2-2; no clear D. Trimming removed 10 bases from V and 7 bases from J, with 22 bases in between. The CDR3 is made up of 15 amino acids. In germline, CDR1 is MNHEY, CDR2 SVGAGI.

V is TRBV28 and J is TRBJ2-5, with D perhaps given as TRBD1 or TRBD2 (5 bases each). TRBJ2-7 explains the end of the DNA better; the J call may be wrong. The CDR3 covers 12 residues. Germline V CDR1 and CDR2: MDHEN, SYDVKM. The CDR3: CASSLPGPEQYF. The CDR3, as DNA: TGTGCCAGCAGTTTACCGGGGCCCGAGCAGTACTTC.

V gene TRBV29-1 combines with J gene TRBJ2-7, with D tentatively TRBD1 (6 bases). V was cut by 4 bases and J by 3 bases, with 10 bases left in between. CDR3 size: 12 residues. Germline V CDR1 and CDR2: SQVTM, ANQGSEA. The CDR3 loop is CSVGEQGYEQYF. The CDR3 DNA follows: TGCAGCGTTGGGGAACAGGGCTACGAGCAGTACTTC.

CDR3 protein: CASERDSNQPQHF. The CDR3 region has the DNA TGTGCCAGCGAGAGGGATAGCAATCAGCCCCAGCATTTT. V and J are TRBV6-1 and TRBJ1-5; no reliable D call. Germline CDR1 and CDR2: MNHNS and SASEGT. The CDR3 contains 13 residues. Trimming stripped 8 bases from V and 0 bases from J, with 8 bases between.

This clone occurred once. The gene calls are TRBV5-6 and TRBJ2-3; D may correspond to TRBD1 or TRBD2 (6 bases each). There are 16 residues in the CDR3. Germline CDR1 is SGHDT and CDR2 is YYEEEE. Trimming removed 0 bases from V and 1 base from J, with 12 bases in between. This CDR3 reads CASSLVGGSGTDTQYF. In DNA form, the CDR3 reads TGTGCCAGCAGCTTGGTGGGGGGCTCAGGCACAGATACGCAGTATTTT.

A few counts support this clone. The rearrangement links TRBV5-1 to TRBJ1-1; 8 positions agree with TRBD1. The CDR3 runs 15 residues. The V segment lost 4 bases and the J segment 1 base; nucleotides outside the gene matches: 6. CDR1 and CDR2 from the germline V gene are SGHRS and YFSETQ. The CDR3 region has the DNA TGCGCCAGCAGCGATTGGACAGGGACGAACACTGAAGCTTTCTTT. This sequence encodes CASSDWTGTNTEAFF.

The V and J genes are TRBV5-1 and TRBJ2-2, with TRBD2 matching over 8 bases. V was pared by 0 bases and J by 3 bases, with 10 bases of the junction left unmatched. CDR3 length: 18 amino acids. Germline lookup yields CDR1 SGHRS and CDR2 YFSETQ. In DNA form, the CDR3 reads TGCGCCAGCAGCTTGGCAAGGTTGGCTAGCGGGTACACCGGGGAGCTGTTTTTT. This gives the protein CASSLARLASGYTGELFF.